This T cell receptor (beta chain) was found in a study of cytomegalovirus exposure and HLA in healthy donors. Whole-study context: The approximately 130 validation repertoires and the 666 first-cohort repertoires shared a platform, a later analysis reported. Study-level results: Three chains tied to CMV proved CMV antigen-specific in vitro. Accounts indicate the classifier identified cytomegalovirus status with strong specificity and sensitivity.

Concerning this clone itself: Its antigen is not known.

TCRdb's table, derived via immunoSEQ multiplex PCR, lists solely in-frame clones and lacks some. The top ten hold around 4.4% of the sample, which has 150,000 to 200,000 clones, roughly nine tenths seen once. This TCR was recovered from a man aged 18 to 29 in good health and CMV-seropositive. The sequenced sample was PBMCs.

DNA for the CDR3: TGTGCCAGCAGTTTCTCGGCAGGGTTAAGTGAAAAACTGTTTTTT. Protein product: CASSFSAGLSEKLFF. The rearrangement links TRBV28 to TRBJ1-4, with D tentatively TRBD1 (5 bases). Trimming cost V 3 bases and J 7 bases, with 15 bases left between them. Germline-derived CDR1 and CDR2 are MDHEN and SYDVKM. The CDR3 runs to 15 residues.